The 2 T cell receptor beta chains listed next were all sequenced from one sample in a study of technical replicates of blood from a handful of donors (TCRdb year 2017). The library was built by means of the immunoSEQ multiplex PCR assay. Drawn from immuneACCESS, this table holds only the in-frame rearrangements with V and J called that TCRdb kept. Clones are partly lost; checked studies trace under half to an unresolved V gene and leave the rest unexplained. For this sample the table gives 75,000 to 95,000 clones, of which just over 90% were detected only once. The ten largest make up roughly 0.27% of the sample. The sequenced material came from T cells isolated from PBMCs. The source of these receptors is a human donor in good health.

The gene calls are TRBV5-4 and TRBJ2-5; D gene unclear. The CDR3 length is 15 residues. Trimming removed 4 bases from V and 3 bases from J, with 16 bases in between. CDR1 SGHNT and CDR2 YYREEE come from the germline V gene (reference sequence). Here the CDR3 reads CASSLPPTGKETQYF. CDR3 coding DNA: TGTGCCAGCAGCCTCCCCCCGACGGGTAAAGAGACCCAGTACTTC.

The chain recombines TRBV5-4 with TRBJ2-7; D perhaps matches TRBD1 (6 bases). Germline loops: CDR1 SGHNT, CDR2 YYREEE (reference sequence). This CDR3 comprises 12 residues. The V gene lost 4 bases and the J gene lost 7 bases, with 12 bases spanning the gap. The CDR3 here is CASSDLGGEQYF. The DNA of the CDR3 is TGTGCCAGCAGCGACCTAGGGGGAGAGCAGTACTTC. The whole variable domain, remainder taken from reference TRBV5-4 and TRBJ2-7, is ETGVTQSPTHLIKTRGQQVTLRCSSQSGHNTVSWYQQALGQGPQFIFQYYREEENGRGNFPPRFSGLQFPNYSSELNVNALELDDSALYLCASSDLGGEQYFGPGTRLTVT.